A selection of T cell receptor beta chains follows, all from one sample in a study of blood T cell repertoires in COVID-19. Data came from immunoSEQ multiplex PCR; TCRdb stores just in-frame clones and leaves some out. The repertoire holds 120,000 to 150,000 clones, with 70% to 85% as singletons. Sample: PBMCs or T cells enriched from blood (not recorded which). These TCRs come from a woman younger than 35 who had been exposed to COVID-19. CDR3s include the opening cysteine and the closing phenylalanine or tryptophan. D genes are given only for firm matches. Clone size is stated in some rows and not others, as once, few, many or a class when expanded.

CAWSGQVFNEKLFF	TGTGCCTGGAGTGGACAGGTGTTTAATGAAAAACTGTTTTTT	NA	TRBJ1-4	NA	TRBV30
CASSPRGRGGNQPQHF	TGTGCCAGCAGTCCGAGGGGGCGCGGTGGCAATCAGCCCCAGCATTTT	TRBD1	TRBJ1-5	NA	TRBV28
CASSRGLNTEAFF	TGTGCCAGTAGCCGGGGGTTGAACACTGAAGCTTTCTTT	NA	TRBJ1-1	NA	TRBV19
CASGKTGVFNEKLFF	TGTGCTAGTGGAAAAACAGGGGTCTTTAATGAAAAACTGTTTTTT	TRBD1	TRBJ1-4	NA	TRBV12-5
CASSSGTRAPNEQFF	TGTGCCAGCAGCTCCGGGACTAGGGCCCCCAATGAGCAGTTCTTC	TRBD2	TRBJ2-1	NA	TRBV14
CASGWTGASNSPLHF	TGTGCCAGCGGATGGACAGGGGCGAGTAATTCACCCCTCCACTTT	TRBD1	TRBJ1-6	NA	TRBV27
CASSLEEETQYF	TGCGCCAGCAGCTTGGAAGAGGAGACCCAGTACTTC	NA	TRBJ2-5	once	TRBV5-1
CASSLEMRTEAFF	TGTGCCAGCAGCTTAGAAATGCGGACTGAAGCTTTCTTT	NA	TRBJ1-1	NA	TRBV11-3
CASMKSGGSYNEQFF	TGTGCCTCTATGAAGTCGGGAGGCTCCTACAATGAGCAGTTCTTC	TRBD2	TRBJ2-1	NA	TRBV6-5
CASSLVRGGMFNEQFF	TGTGCCAGCAGCTTAGTACGGGGGGGAATGTTCAATGAGCAGTTCTTC	TRBD2	TRBJ2-1	NA	TRBV11-2
CASSPTRGPTERETKLEYF	TGTGCCAGCAGCCCCACACGGGGCCCCACTGAGCGGGAGACCAAATTGGAGTACTTC	TRBD2	TRBJ2-7	NA	TRBV7-3
CASSPWDSTYEQYF	TGTGCCAGCAGCCCTTGGGACAGTACCTACGAGCAGTACTTC	TRBD1	TRBJ2-7	NA	TRBV3-1/TRBV3-2
CASRRQAGTEAFF	TGTGCCAGCAGAAGACAGGCCGGCACTGAAGCTTTCTTT	NA	TRBJ1-1	NA	TRBV2
CAWSLRQETQYF	TGTGCCTGGAGTCTGCGGCAAGAGACCCAGTACTTC	NA	TRBJ2-5	NA	TRBV30